This paragraph reports one TCR beta chain. Original handling: Filtering differed since immunoSEQ provided only junctions, with no quality scores. The protocol was immunoSEQ multiplex PCR, while the TCRdb copy is restricted to in-frame clones and leaves out a portion. The V and J calls and the clone size are those of that table, but D and trimming were determined from the DNA. The sample consists of some 1,100,000 clones, around 82% of them appearing once. CDR3 size: 15 residues. CDR1 and CDR2 from the germline V gene are SGHAT and FQNNGV. Trimming left V 0 bases short and J 10 bases short, with 15 bases between. The entry originates in a study of shared clonotypes between healthy human individuals.

The sequenced sample was memory CD4+ T cells from PBMCs. Subset indicated: CD45RA-negative fraction. This receptor was taken from a man between 18 and 35 years old in good health. Some clones in this sample may be carry-over from other donors' samples. This chain links TRBV11-2 with TRBJ1-4; D not resolved. This CDR3 is CASSLEGETRGKLFF. The CDR3, as DNA: TGTGCCAGCAGCTTAGAGGGAGAGACCCGGGGAAAACTGTTTTTT.